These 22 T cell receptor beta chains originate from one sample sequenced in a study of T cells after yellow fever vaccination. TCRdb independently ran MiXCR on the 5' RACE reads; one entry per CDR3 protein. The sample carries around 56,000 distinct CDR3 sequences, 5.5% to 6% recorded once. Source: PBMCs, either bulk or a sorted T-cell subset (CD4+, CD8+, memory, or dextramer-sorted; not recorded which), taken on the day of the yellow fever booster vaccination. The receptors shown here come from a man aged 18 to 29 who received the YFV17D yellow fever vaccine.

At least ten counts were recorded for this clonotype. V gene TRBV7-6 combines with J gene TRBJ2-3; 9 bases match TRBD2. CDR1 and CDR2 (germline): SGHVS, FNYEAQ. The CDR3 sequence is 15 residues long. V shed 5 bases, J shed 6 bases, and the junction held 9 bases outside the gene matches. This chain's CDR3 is CASSPIGGGDDTQYF. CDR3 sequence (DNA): TGTGCCAGCAGCCCAATTGGCGGGGGGGATGATACGCAGTATTTT.

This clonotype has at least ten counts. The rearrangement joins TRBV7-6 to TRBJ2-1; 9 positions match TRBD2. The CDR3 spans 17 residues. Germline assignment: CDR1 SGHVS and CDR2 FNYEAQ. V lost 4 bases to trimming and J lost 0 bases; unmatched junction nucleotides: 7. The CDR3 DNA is TGTGCCAGCAGCTCCGGGCTAGCGGGGAACTCCTACAATGAGCAGTTCTTC. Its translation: CASSSGLAGNSYNEQFF.

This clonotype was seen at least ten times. CDR3 region: CASSASLDTRYEQYF. In DNA, the CDR3 is TGTGCCAGCAGCGCCTCCTTGGACACCCGATACGAGCAGTACTTC. The chain uses TRBV3-1 and TRBJ2-7; D may be TRBD1 (5 bases). CDR1 is LGHDT, CDR2 YNNKEL, per germline (reference sequence). The CDR3 totals 15 residues. V lost 5 bases and J 4 bases, leaving 18 bases between the germline ends.

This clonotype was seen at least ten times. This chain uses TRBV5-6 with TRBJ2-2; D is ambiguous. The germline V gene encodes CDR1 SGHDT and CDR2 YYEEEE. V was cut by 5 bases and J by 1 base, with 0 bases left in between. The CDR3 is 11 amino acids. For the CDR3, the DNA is TGTGCCAGCAGGAACACCGGGGAGCTGTTTTTT. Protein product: CASRNTGELFF.

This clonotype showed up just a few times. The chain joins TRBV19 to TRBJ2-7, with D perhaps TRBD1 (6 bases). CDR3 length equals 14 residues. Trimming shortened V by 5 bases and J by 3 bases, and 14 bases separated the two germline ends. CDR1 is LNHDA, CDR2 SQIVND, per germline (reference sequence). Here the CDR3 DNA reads TGTGCCAGTAGTTTCCGGACAGACTACTACGAGCAGTACTTC. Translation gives CASSFRTDYYEQYF.

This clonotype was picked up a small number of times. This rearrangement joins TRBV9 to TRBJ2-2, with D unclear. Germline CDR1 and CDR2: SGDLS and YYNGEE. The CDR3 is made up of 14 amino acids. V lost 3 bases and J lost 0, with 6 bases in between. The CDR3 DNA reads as TGTGCCAGCAGCGCCGAAGCGAACACCGGGGAGCTGTTTTTT. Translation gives CASSAEANTGELFF.

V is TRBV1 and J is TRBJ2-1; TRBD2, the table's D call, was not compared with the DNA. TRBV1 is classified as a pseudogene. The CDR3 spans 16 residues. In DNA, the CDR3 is TGCACCAGCAGCCAAGCCACCCGCGGGGGGGACAATGAGCAGTTCTTC. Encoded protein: CTSSQATRGGDNEQFF.

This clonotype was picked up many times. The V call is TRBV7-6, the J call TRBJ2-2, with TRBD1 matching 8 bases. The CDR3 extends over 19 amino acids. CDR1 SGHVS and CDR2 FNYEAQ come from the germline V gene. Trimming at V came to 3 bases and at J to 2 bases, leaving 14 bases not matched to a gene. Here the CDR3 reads CASSFVPTRTGTNTGELFF. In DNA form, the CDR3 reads TGTGCCAGCAGCTTCGTTCCCACCAGGACAGGGACCAACACCGGGGAGCTGTTTTTT.

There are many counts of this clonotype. This CDR3 reads CASSPGVGENIQYF. Here the CDR3 DNA reads TGTGCCAGCAGCCCAGGGGTAGGGGAAAACATTCAGTACTTC. The V call is TRBV12-3 or TRBV12-4, the J call TRBJ2-4; D is perhaps TRBD1 (6 bases). V was pared by 6 bases and J by 5 bases, with 14 bases between. The CDR3 length is 14 residues.

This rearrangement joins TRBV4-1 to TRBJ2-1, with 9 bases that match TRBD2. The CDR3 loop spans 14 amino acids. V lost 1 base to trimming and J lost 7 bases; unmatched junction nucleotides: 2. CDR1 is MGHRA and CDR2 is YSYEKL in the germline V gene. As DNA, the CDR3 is TGCGCCAGCAGCCAAGGCGGGGGGGGAAATGAGCAGTTCTTC. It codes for CASSQGGGGNEQFF.

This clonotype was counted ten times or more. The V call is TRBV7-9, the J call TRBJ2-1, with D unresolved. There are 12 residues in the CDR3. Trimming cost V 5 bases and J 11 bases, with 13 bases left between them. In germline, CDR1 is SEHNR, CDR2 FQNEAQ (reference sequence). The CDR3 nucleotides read TGTGCCAGCAGCCCTGGGGTAATTCAGCAGTTCTTC. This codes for CASSPGVIQQFF.

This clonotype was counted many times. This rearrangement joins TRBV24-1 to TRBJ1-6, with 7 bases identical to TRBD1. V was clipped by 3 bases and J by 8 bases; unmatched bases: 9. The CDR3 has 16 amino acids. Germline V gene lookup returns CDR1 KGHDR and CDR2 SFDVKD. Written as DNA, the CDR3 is TGTGCCACCAGTGATGCGCGCGTAGGGGGCGATTCACCCCTCCACTTT. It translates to CATSDARVGGDSPLHF.

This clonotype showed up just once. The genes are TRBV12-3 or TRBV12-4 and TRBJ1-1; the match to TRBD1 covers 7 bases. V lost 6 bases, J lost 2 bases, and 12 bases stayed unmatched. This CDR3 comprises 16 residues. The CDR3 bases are TGTGCCAGCAGACAATACGGGGGACAGAGTAACACTGAAGCTTTCTTT. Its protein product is CASRQYGGQSNTEAFF.

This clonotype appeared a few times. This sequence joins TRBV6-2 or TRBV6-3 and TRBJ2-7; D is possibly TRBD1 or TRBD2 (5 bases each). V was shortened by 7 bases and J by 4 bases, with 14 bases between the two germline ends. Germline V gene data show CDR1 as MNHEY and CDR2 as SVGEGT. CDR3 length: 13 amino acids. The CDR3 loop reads CASTLGPLYEQYF. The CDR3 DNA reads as TGTGCCAGCACCCTGGGACCTTTATACGAGCAGTACTTC.

CDR3 loop: CASSLTPSGGGETQYF. Here the CDR3 DNA reads TGTGCCAGCAGCTTAACTCCTAGCGGGGGAGGAGAGACCCAGTACTTC. The V gene is TRBV7-6, the J gene TRBJ2-5; 10 bases align to TRBD2. The germline CDR1 and CDR2 sequences are SGHVS and FNYEAQ. CDR3 length: 16 amino acids. Unmatched junction bases numbered 7, after V lost 2 bases and J lost 4 bases.

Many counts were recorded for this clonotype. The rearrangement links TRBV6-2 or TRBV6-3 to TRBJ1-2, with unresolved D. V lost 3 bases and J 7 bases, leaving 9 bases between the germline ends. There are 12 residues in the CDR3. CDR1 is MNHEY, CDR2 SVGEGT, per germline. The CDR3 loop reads CASSYPMGGYTF. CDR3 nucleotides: TGTGCCAGCAGTTATCCAATGGGTGGCTACACCTTC.

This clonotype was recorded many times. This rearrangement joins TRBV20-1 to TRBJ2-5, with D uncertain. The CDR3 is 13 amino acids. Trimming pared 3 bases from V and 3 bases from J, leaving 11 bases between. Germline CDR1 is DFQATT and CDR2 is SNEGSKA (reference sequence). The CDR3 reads CSASDPAEETQYF. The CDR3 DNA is TGCAGTGCTAGCGATCCTGCAGAAGAGACCCAGTACTTC.

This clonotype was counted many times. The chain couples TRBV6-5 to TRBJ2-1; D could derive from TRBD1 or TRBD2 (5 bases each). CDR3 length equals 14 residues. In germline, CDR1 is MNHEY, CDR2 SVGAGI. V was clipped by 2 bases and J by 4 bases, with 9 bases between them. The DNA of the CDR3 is TGTGCCAGCAGTTACGGGACGCAATACAATGAGCAGTTCTTC. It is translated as CASSYGTQYNEQFF.

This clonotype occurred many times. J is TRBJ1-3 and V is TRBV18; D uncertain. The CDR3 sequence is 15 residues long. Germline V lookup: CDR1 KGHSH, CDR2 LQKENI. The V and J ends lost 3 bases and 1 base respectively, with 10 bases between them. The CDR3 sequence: CASSPLDVSGNTIYF. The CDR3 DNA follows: TGTGCCAGCTCACCCCTGGACGTTTCTGGAAACACCATATATTTT.

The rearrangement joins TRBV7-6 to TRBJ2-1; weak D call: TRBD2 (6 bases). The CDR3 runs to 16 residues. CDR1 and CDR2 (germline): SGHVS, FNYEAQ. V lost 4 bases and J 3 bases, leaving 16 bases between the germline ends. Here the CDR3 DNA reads TGTGCCAGCAGCTCAATCCGGGGGAGCGGCTACAATGAGCAGTTCTTC. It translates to CASSSIRGSGYNEQFF.

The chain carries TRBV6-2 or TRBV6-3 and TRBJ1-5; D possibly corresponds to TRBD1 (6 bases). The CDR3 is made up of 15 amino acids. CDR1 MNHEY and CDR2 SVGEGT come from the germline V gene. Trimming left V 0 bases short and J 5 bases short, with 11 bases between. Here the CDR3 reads CASSYSWGADQPQHF. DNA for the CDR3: TGTGCCAGCAGTTACTCGTGGGGGGCGGATCAGCCCCAGCATTTT.

CDR3 sequence (DNA): TGTGCCAGCAGTTACACGGCGAACTACGAGCAGTACGTC. Translation gives CASSYTANYEQYV. The V call is TRBV6-2 or TRBV6-3, the J call TRBJ2-7; D remains unclear. The germline V gene encodes CDR1 MNHEY and CDR2 SVGEGT. The CDR3 contains 13 residues. V lost 2 bases and J lost 3, with 8 bases in between.